This T cell receptor beta chain is drawn from a study of blood T cells in healthy people across ages. A word on this clonotype: Its antigen remains unknown.

The second PCR ran about 6 to 12 cycles with a sample-barcoded 5' primer and J-beta primers. A template-switch adaptor containing 12 random nucleotides labeled each cDNA molecule. Each CDR3 protein is one row after TCRdb ran MiXCR on the 5' RACE reads. This table holds around 800,000 distinct CDR3 sequences, roughly 24% found once. Study-level points and caveats: Naive T cell percentage showed a strong correlation with the diversity of TCR beta. Among T cells, TCR beta diversity per million cells dropped roughly linearly as age rose.

In germline, CDR1 is LGHNT, CDR2 FRNRAP. V lost 3 bases and J lost 6, with 5 bases in between. The CDR3 covers 12 residues. These data were also reused for a study on T cells of mothers and their children.

This receptor was obtained from a boy aged 10-17 years in good health. Sequencing was done on a sample of blood. The chain has TRBV12-5 and TRBJ1-4; D uncertain. In DNA form, the CDR3 reads TGTGCTAGTGGTTTCCGCGATGAAAAACTGTTTTTT. The encoded protein is CASGFRDEKLFF.